The clone carrying this TCR beta chain was picked up many times. Antigen unknown. The data were taken from a study of T cells after yellow fever vaccination. UMIs were added to TCR cDNA along with a universal primer site when it was made by 5'RACE template switching. TCRdb recomputed calls from the 5' RACE reads with MiXCR, one row per CDR3 protein. Among hundreds of thousands of distinct CDR3 sequences listed, approximately 10% were seen once. General study results and limits: Reappearance after the booster was seen for most primary-vaccination clones, at 95% to 96% CD4 and about 90% CD8.

The junction had 3 bases not matched to a gene; V was cut back by 0 bases and J by 2 bases. Germline V CDR1 and CDR2: SGHRS, YFSETQ. The CDR3 totals 16 residues. The source of this sequence is a man younger than 30 who received the YFV17D yellow fever vaccine. The V and J genes are TRBV5-1 and TRBJ2-2; 8 bases are a match to TRBD2. The starting material was CD4+ T cells sorted from PBMCs, obtained 5 days after the yellow fever booster vaccination. CDR3: CASSLGSGINTGELFF. CDR3 DNA sequence: TGCGCCAGCAGCTTGGGTAGCGGGATCAACACCGGGGAGCTGTTTTTT.